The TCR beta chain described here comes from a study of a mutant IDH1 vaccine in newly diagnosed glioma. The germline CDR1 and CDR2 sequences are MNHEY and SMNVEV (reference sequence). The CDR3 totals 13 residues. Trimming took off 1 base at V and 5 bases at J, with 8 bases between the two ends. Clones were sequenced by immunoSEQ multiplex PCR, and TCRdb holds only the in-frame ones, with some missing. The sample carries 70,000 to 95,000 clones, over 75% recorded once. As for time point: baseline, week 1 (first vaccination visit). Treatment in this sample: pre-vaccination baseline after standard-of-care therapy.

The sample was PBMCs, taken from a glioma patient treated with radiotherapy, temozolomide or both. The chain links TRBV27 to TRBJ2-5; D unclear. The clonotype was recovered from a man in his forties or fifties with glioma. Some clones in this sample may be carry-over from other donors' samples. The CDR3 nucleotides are TGTGCCAGCAGTTTATATGTTGGGGAGACCCAGTACTTC. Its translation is CASSLYVGETQYF.